This T cell receptor (beta chain) was sequenced in a study of blood T cells in healthy people across ages. For the second PCR, which ran for about 6 to 12 cycles, a sample-barcoded 5' primer and a J-beta primer mix were used. TCRdb used MiXCR to reprocess the 5' RACE reads, holding one entry per CDR3 protein. The table includes around 1.5 million distinct CDR3 sequences, about 43% detected once. Every sample gave at least 5 micrograms of total RNA when it was extracted. This CDR3 is 14 amino acids long. V lost 1 base to trimming and J lost 1 base, with 8 bases between them. Germline loops: CDR1 SGHDT, CDR2 YYEEEE.

The J gene is TRBJ2-5, the V gene TRBV5-6; the D is unclear. Specimen: blood. The TCR sequence derives from a woman younger than 35 in good health. CDR3: CASSLNAGQETQYF. In nucleotides, the CDR3 is TGTGCCAGCAGCTTGAATGCAGGCCAAGAGACCCAGTACTTC.